This T cell receptor (beta chain) was sequenced in a study of T cell changes during pregnancy in multiple sclerosis. V was pared by 5 bases and J by 1 base, with 6 bases of the junction left unmatched. This CDR3 spans 15 amino acids. CDR1 is LNHDA and CDR2 is SQIVND in the germline V gene (reference sequence). Sequenced by immunoSEQ multiplex PCR; TCRdb stores in-frame clones only, minus some. The table has 45,000 to 65,000 clones, 93% seen once. This TCR was recovered from a female donor with multiple sclerosis, enrolled in a pregnancy study. The input for sequencing was CD8+ T cells from peripheral blood mononuclear cells, taken in the third trimester of pregnancy. This chain uses TRBV19 with TRBJ2-7; 9 nucleotides line up with TRBD1. CDR3: CASSSGTGPSYEQYF. The CDR3 nucleotides read TGTGCCAGTAGTTCCGGGACAGGGCCTTCCTACGAGCAGTACTTC.